What follows is one T cell receptor beta chain and its context. This sample stems from a study of blood T cell repertoires in COVID-19. About the study: COVID-19 samples collected from the United States, Italy and Spain covered acute and convalescent phases.

The method was immunoSEQ multiplex PCR; TCRdb's version includes in-frame clones alone and lacks a portion of them. This sample has approximately 300,000 clones, with around 90% found just once. Per the germline V gene, CDR1 is SGHDN and CDR2 is FVKESK. CDR3 length equals 17 residues. Trimming removed 4 bases from V and 0 bases from J; junction bases left unmatched: 7. This sequence originates from a young woman who had recovered from COVID-19. Sequenced sample: PBMCs or T cells enriched from blood (not recorded which). The chain joins TRBV14 to TRBJ2-2; 8 bases agree with TRBD2. The CDR3 DNA reads TGTGCCAGCAGCCCGGTAGCGGGAAAGGCGAACACCGGGGAGCTGTTTTTT. It specifies CASSPVAGKANTGELFF.